This TCR beta chain is drawn from a study of Graves' ophthalmopathy and Graves' hyperthyroidism. Study information: Peripheral blood sampling occurred at initial diagnosis, before any treatment.

The trim removed 3 bases at V and 7 bases at J, leaving 11 bases unmatched. The CDR3 covers 15 residues. Per germline, CDR1 LGHDT and CDR2 YNNKEL (reference sequence). Patients with other autoimmune diseases, uncontrolled infections, pregnancy or lactation were excluded. Clinical symptoms, serum thyroxine, TRAb, thyroid ultrasound and orbital computed tomography determined diagnosis. This clonotype has ten or more counts. Amplified material comprised TCR beta CDR3 regions derived from RNA transcripts. An opening RT-PCR round employed HTBI primers and preceded a second-round multiplex PCR. TCRdb re-called the multiplex PCR reads with MiXCR, one entry per CDR3 protein. In the table there are about 500,000 distinct CDR3 sequences, around 15% of which are singletons.

The sample consisted of blood. The chain combines TRBV3-1 with TRBJ1-1, with 7 bases lining up with TRBD1. The receptor was derived from a woman aged 30 to 39 with Graves' ophthalmopathy. DNA for the CDR3: TGTGCCAGCAGCCAGACTCAGGGGGGTGGGATTGAAGCTTTCTTT. Translating gives CASSQTQGGGIEAFF.